The 8 T cell receptor beta chains reported below all come from one sample, sequenced in a study of cytomegalovirus exposure and HLA in healthy donors. The PCR used 60 Vbeta and 13 Jbeta primers. Using immunoSEQ multiplex PCR, the repertoire was profiled, and TCRdb retains in-frame clones only, with some absent. The sample carries just over 150,000 clones, approximately 79% recorded once. What was sequenced was PBMCs. These receptors all come from a woman aged 50 to 65 in good health and CMV-seropositive.

The chain has TRBV7-2 and TRBJ1-3, with 8 bases that match TRBD1. Germline loops: CDR1 SGHTA, CDR2 FQGNSA. V lost 5 bases to trimming and J lost 3 bases; unmatched junction nucleotides: 9. This CDR3 region has 16 residues. The CDR3 region has the DNA TGTGCCAGCAGCAAGAATGACAGGGGTTTTGGAAACACCATATATTTT. It is translated as CASSKNDRGFGNTIYF.

This clone was picked up one time. This chain connects TRBV5-6 to TRBJ2-3, with D tentatively TRBD1 (7 bases). The V gene lost 4 bases and the J gene lost 1 base, with 13 bases spanning the gap. Germline values: CDR1 SGHDT, CDR2 YYEEEE. This CDR3 region has 15 residues. For the CDR3, the DNA is TGTGCCAGCAGCGCTACAGGGGAGGGCACAGATACGCAGTATTTT. Translated: CASSATGEGTDTQYF.

This rearrangement joins TRBV5-4 to TRBJ2-7; D is perhaps TRBD1 (6 bases). V was pared by 4 bases and J by 0 bases, with 8 bases between. The CDR3 runs to 13 residues. Germline V gene data show CDR1 as SGHNT and CDR2 as YYREEE (reference sequence). CDR3 in DNA: TGTGCCAGCAGCGTACAGGGCTCCTACGAGCAGTACTTC. Amino acids: CASSVQGSYEQYF. Supplemented by reference TRBV5-4 and TRBJ2-7, the full variable domain reads ETGVTQSPTHLIKTRGQQVTLRCSSQSGHNTVSWYQQALGQGPQFIFQYYREEENGRGNFPPRFSGLQFPNYSSELNVNALELDDSALYLCASSVQGSYEQYFGPGTRLTVT.

The chain has TRBV4-2 and TRBJ2-3; 8 bases fit TRBD2. There are 16 residues in the CDR3. The germline CDR1 and CDR2 sequences are LGHNA and YNFKEQ. Losses at the gene ends were 0 bases for V and 1 base for J; bases not matched to a gene: 3. The chain's CDR3 is CASSQDGAGGTDTQYF. The CDR3 DNA sequence: TGTGCCAGCAGCCAAGATGGAGCGGGAGGCACAGATACGCAGTATTTT.

The V gene is TRBV4-1, the J gene TRBJ2-1; the match to TRBD2 covers 13 bases. CDR1 is MGHRA, CDR2 YSYEKL, per germline. V shed 2 bases and J 8 bases; nucleotides not matched to a gene: 9. The CDR3 consists of 17 residues. CDR3 nucleotide sequence: TGCGCCAGCAGCCAAACTACTAGCGGGAGGGCGGACGATGAGCAGTTCTTC. This codes for CASSQTTSGRADDEQFF.

This clone appeared a few times. The gene calls are TRBV6-5 and TRBJ1-6; no firm D call. The germline V gene has CDR1 MNHEY and CDR2 SVGAGI. The CDR3 is 16 residues long. The V end lost 0 bases, the J end lost 10 bases, and 16 bases lay between the germline ends. CDR3 sequence reads: CASSYSGAPGGSPLHF. The CDR3 DNA reads as TGTGCCAGCAGTTACTCGGGTGCCCCGGGTGGGTCACCCCTCCACTTT.

CDR3 region: CASRAGGQYNSPLHF. Written as DNA, the CDR3 is TGTGCCAGCAGGGCAGGGGGCCAGTATAATTCACCCCTCCACTTT. The J gene is TRBJ1-6, the V gene TRBV27; TRBD1 aligns across 8 bases. The trim removed 6 bases at V and 4 bases at J, leaving 5 bases unmatched. CDR1 is MNHEY and CDR2 is SMNVEV in the germline V gene (reference sequence). CDR3 size: 15 residues.

The chain joins TRBV27 to TRBJ1-5; no firm D call. Looked up from germline, CDR1 is MNHEY and CDR2 is SMNVEV (reference sequence). V was pared by 10 bases and J by 3 bases, with 13 bases between. The CDR3 runs 13 residues. The CDR3 loop is CATRKEFNQPQHF. DNA of the CDR3: TGTGCCACCCGAAAGGAGTTCAATCAGCCCCAGCATTTT.